Following are 25 T cell receptor beta chains from one sample sequenced in a study of metastatic and nonmetastatic thyroid tumors. Each patient went into thyroid surgery without having received any treatment. TCRdb redid the clone calls on the PCR reads using MiXCR. The sample contains 9,500 to 12,000 clones, around 26% of which appear only once. The sample taken for sequencing was adjacent normal tissue. All receptors derive from a male donor with papillary thyroid cancer or a benign thyroid nodule (not recorded which). Some clones in this sample may be carry-over from other donors' samples.

This chain joins TRBV6-1 and TRBJ2-1, with 7 positions matching TRBD2. The CDR3 runs to 15 residues. The germline gives CDR1 MNHNS, CDR2 SASEGT. V lost 4 bases to trimming and J lost 4 bases; unmatched junction nucleotides: 7. Written as DNA, the CDR3 is TGTGCCAGCAGTGGGGGGGGAGGGAGTTACAATGAGCAGTTCTTC. It yields the protein CASSGGGGSYNEQFF.

This chain uses TRBV20-1 with TRBJ2-7; 9 bases match TRBD2. V trimming: 5 bases; J trimming: 2 bases; junction bases outside the gene matches: 7. This CDR3 region has 14 residues. Germline V gene data show CDR1 as DFQATT and CDR2 as SNEGSKA (reference sequence). CDR3 in amino acids: CSAPPLAGAYEQYF. The CDR3 DNA sequence: TGCAGTGCTCCTCCCTTAGCGGGAGCCTACGAGCAGTACTTC.

This clone was detected a few times. For the CDR3, the DNA is TGTGCCAGCAGAATACAGGGGGCGCGGTTAACCGGGGAGCTGTTTTTT. Its protein is CASRIQGARLTGELFF. This chain links TRBV6-1 with TRBJ2-2, with 9 bases matching TRBD1. V was pared by 6 bases and J by 5 bases, with 10 bases of the junction left unmatched. In germline, CDR1 is MNHNS, CDR2 SASEGT. The CDR3 covers 16 residues.

Concerning this clone itself: One base away lies a much larger clone, so this may be a sequencing read error. This chain uses TRBV6-2 or TRBV6-3 with TRBJ1-2; TRBD1 agrees at 7 bases. The CDR3 spans 13 residues. CDR1 is MNHEY, CDR2 SVGEGT, per germline. DNA of the CDR3: TGTGCCAGCAGTTACGGGACAGCCTATGTCTACACCTTC. Its protein product is CASSYGTAYVYTF.

The V and J genes are TRBV5-6 and TRBJ2-2; D possibly uses TRBD1 or TRBD2 (5 bases each). The CDR3 covers 15 residues. The ends were cut back, 0 bases at V and 1 base at J, with 7 bases in the middle. Germline V gene lookup returns CDR1 SGHDT and CDR2 YYEEEE. The CDR3 reads CASSLGGRNTGELFF. CDR3 DNA sequence: TGTGCCAGCAGCTTGGGGGGGAGGAACACCGGGGAGCTGTTTTTT.

This clone was detected ten times or more. This may come from a read error, since a much larger clone is one base off. The rearrangement uses TRBV5-1 and TRBJ2-2; D not certain. The CDR3 is 11 residues long. Per germline, CDR1 SGHRS and CDR2 YFSETQ. Here the CDR3 reads CAGSLTGELFF. The CDR3 region has the DNA TGCGCCGGCAGCTTGACCGGGGAGCTGTTTTTT. Complete variable domain (other parts from reference TRBV5-1 and TRBJ2-2): KAGVTQTPRYLIKTRGQQVTLSCSPISGHRSVSWYQQTPGQGLQFLFEYFSETQRNKGNFPGRFSGRQFSNSRSEMNVSTLELGDSALYLCAGSLTGELFFGEGSRLTVL.

This clone appeared a few times. The gene calls are TRBV24-1 and TRBJ1-1, with 10 bases lining up with TRBD1. The V gene end was trimmed by 7 bases and the J gene end by 4 bases; junction bases not matched to a gene: 2. Germline-derived CDR1 and CDR2 are KGHDR and SFDVKD. The length of the CDR3 is 13 residues. CDR3 nucleotide sequence: TGTGCCACCAGGGGACAGGGGACCACTGAAGCTTTCTTT. As protein: CATRGQGTTEAFF.

The table lists this clone with many counts. This may stem from a read error, because a much larger clone lies one nucleotide away. This CDR3 is also generated by other DNA sequences in the sample. The V and J genes are TRBV18 and TRBJ2-7; 15 nucleotides align to TRBD2. Germline V gene sequence: CDR1 KGHSH, CDR2 LQKENI. The CDR3 loop spans 14 amino acids. CDR3 coding DNA: TGCGCCAGCGGACTAGCGGGAGGGCCTATTGAGCAGTACTTC. Translating gives CASGLAGGPIEQYF.

The V call is TRBV11-1, the J call TRBJ2-7, with D possibly matching TRBD2 (5 bases). V was shortened by 0 bases and J by 7 bases, with 19 bases between the two germline ends. Germline loops: CDR1 SGHAT, CDR2 FQDESV (reference sequence). CDR3 size: 16 residues. The CDR3: CASSLAGVGEQLEQYF. CDR3 coding DNA: TGTGCCAGCAGCTTAGCCGGTGTGGGAGAACAATTGGAGCAGTACTTC.

This clone was detected only a few times. The V gene is TRBV2, the J gene TRBJ1-2; D gene uncertain. The CDR3 sequence is 15 residues long. CDR1 is SNHLY, CDR2 FYNNEI, per germline. Trimming took 8 bases from V and 7 from J, leaving 23 bases between them. The CDR3 region is CASSATRGESSGYTF. The CDR3 bases are TGTGCCAGCTCTGCCACCCGGGGAGAGAGTAGTGGCTACACCTTC.

This clone was recorded only once. This CDR3 is CASSQAYANRGYTF. DNA for the CDR3: TGCGCCAGCAGCCAAGCATATGCGAATCGTGGCTACACCTTC. The rearrangement links TRBV4-1 to TRBJ1-2, with D uncertain. V lost 1 base and J 7 bases, leaving 13 bases between the germline ends. Germline assignment: CDR1 MGHRA and CDR2 YSYEKL. The CDR3 consists of 14 residues.

This clone is medium-sized (0.01 to 0.1%) within its sample. The CDR3 protein is CASSLATGRTQETQYF. CDR3 nucleotide sequence: TGCGCCAGCAGCTTGGCCACCGGCAGGACCCAAGAGACCCAGTACTTC. V is TRBV5-1 and J is TRBJ2-5; D remains unclear. This CDR3 has 16 residues. Germline CDR1 is SGHRS and CDR2 is YFSETQ. Trimming stripped 0 bases from V and 1 base from J, with 13 bases between.

This clone was seen a few times. The genes are TRBV11-1 and TRBJ1-6; 11 bases match TRBD1. With V trimmed by 4 bases and J by 10 bases, 6 bases remained unmatched. Germline CDR1 is SGHAT and CDR2 is FQDESV (reference sequence). The CDR3 is 15 residues long. Here the CDR3 DNA reads TGTGCCAGCAGCTCCGGACAGGGGGCCCACTCACCCCTCCACTTT. Translation: CASSSGQGAHSPLHF.

The J gene is TRBJ2-3, the V gene TRBV20-1; tentative D call: TRBD2 (6 bases). Germline V gene sequence: CDR1 DFQATT, CDR2 SNEGSKA (reference sequence). This CDR3 contains 16 residues. V lost 6 bases and J 3 bases, leaving 22 bases between the germline ends. The CDR3 coding sequence is TGCAGTGCCGTCTTTGGGAGCGGGTGGGAGACAGATACGCAGTATTTT. Protein: CSAVFGSGWETDTQYF.

Details on this clone: This same CDR3 is encoded by further DNA sequences in the sample. This sequence joins TRBV11-2 and TRBJ2-1, with D unclear. Germline values: CDR1 SGHAT, CDR2 FQNNGV. With 2 bases removed from V and 4 bases from J, the gap between germline ends came to 9 bases. The CDR3 consists of 14 residues. The CDR3 loop reads CASSLSSAYNEQFF. Written as DNA, the CDR3 is TGTGCCAGCAGCTTAAGTTCCGCGTACAATGAGCAGTTCTTC.

V and J are TRBV6-2 or TRBV6-3 and TRBJ1-1; no clear D gene. This CDR3 comprises 13 residues. Deletions cut 5 bases from V and 1 base from J, with 8 bases between. Per the germline V gene, CDR1 is MNHEY and CDR2 is SVGEGT. The CDR3 bases are TGTGCCAGCAGTAATACAGAGAACACTGAAGCTTTCTTT. It encodes CASSNTENTEAFF.

The V gene is TRBV30, the J gene TRBJ2-7, with 7 bases matching TRBD1. The J segment lost 3 bases and the V segment lost 8 bases, leaving 7 bases of the junction unmatched. Germline V gives CDR1 GTSNPN, CDR2 SVGIG (reference sequence). This CDR3 has 12 amino acids. The chain's CDR3 is CALYRDSYEQYF. CDR3 coding DNA: TGTGCCCTATACCGGGACAGCTACGAGCAGTACTTC.

This chain links TRBV14 with TRBJ1-1; D is ambiguous. Trimming cost V 0 bases and J 2 bases, with 13 bases left between them. CDR1 and CDR2 from the germline V gene are SGHDN and FVKESK. The length of the CDR3 is 16 residues. The CDR3 protein is CASSQESWQSNTEAFF. The DNA for the CDR3 is TGTGCCAGCAGCCAAGAATCGTGGCAGTCAAACACTGAAGCTTTCTTT.

This clone has more than one count but fewer than ten. This chain uses TRBV10-3 with TRBJ2-7; D may match TRBD1 or TRBD2 (6 bases each). Germline V gives CDR1 ENHRY, CDR2 SYGVKD. There are 15 residues in the CDR3. Trimming removed 0 bases at V and 6 bases at J, with 15 bases between. The CDR3 nucleotides are TGTGCCATCAGTGAGTCGGAGGGGGTTAGAGTCGAGCAGTACTTC. It encodes CAISESEGVRVEQYF.

By sample fraction, this clone is medium-sized (0.01 to 0.1%). CDR3 DNA sequence: TGTGCCAGCATAAAAGCGGGAGACCTAGCCAAAAACATTCAGTACTTC. As protein: CASIKAGDLAKNIQYF. The chain combines TRBV6-2 or TRBV6-3 with TRBJ2-4; 8 nucleotides agree with TRBD2. From germline, CDR1 is MNHEY and CDR2 SVGEGT. V shed 7 bases and J 0 bases; nucleotides not matched to a gene: 8. This CDR3 has 16 residues.

The sample holds a few counts of this clone. This rearrangement joins TRBV4-2 to TRBJ2-5; 9 positions agree with TRBD1. This CDR3 is 14 amino acids long. CDR1 and CDR2 (germline): LGHNA, YNFKEQ. The ends lost 4 bases at V and 5 bases at J; junction bases unmatched: 5. This CDR3 reads CASSPGTGPETQYF. In DNA form, the CDR3 reads TGTGCCAGCAGCCCAGGGACAGGGCCGGAGACCCAGTACTTC.

The CDR3 region has the DNA TGTGCCAGCAGCTTGGAGACAGGGGTAACTGGCTACACCTTC. It yields the protein CASSLETGVTGYTF. The chain recombines TRBV5-6 with TRBJ1-2; 8 nucleotides match TRBD1. The CDR3 sequence is 14 residues long. Trimming at V came to 0 bases and at J to 7 bases, leaving 5 bases not matched to a gene. Germline CDR1 is SGHDT and CDR2 is YYEEEE.

V is TRBV6-2 or TRBV6-3 and J is TRBJ1-5, with 8 nucleotides matching TRBD1. The CDR3 totals 17 residues. The V gene end was trimmed by 6 bases and the J gene end by 0 bases; junction bases not matched to a gene: 10. Looked up from germline, CDR1 is MNHEY and CDR2 is SVGEGT. CDR3 protein: CASRTRDRPNSNQPQHF. Written as DNA, the CDR3 is TGTGCCAGCAGGACCCGGGACAGGCCCAATAGCAATCAGCCCCAGCATTTT.

Note on this clone: The junction and the germline gene differ at one end; a read error may be behind it. This chain uses TRBV4-3 with TRBJ2-7; maybe TRBD1 (6 bases). The CDR3 has 14 residues. Germline lookup yields CDR1 LGHNA and CDR2 YSLEER. As DNA, the CDR3 is TGCGCCAGCGGCCACCTCCGGGACAACTACGAGCAGTACTTC. This translates into CASGHLRDNYEQYF.

This clone was seen more than once but under ten times. The chain is built from TRBV5-1 and TRBJ2-7, with a tentative D call TRBD2 (6 bases). This CDR3 contains 13 residues. Trimming took off 4 bases at V and 7 bases at J, with 15 bases between the two ends. The germline V gene has CDR1 SGHRS and CDR2 YFSETQ. The CDR3 nucleotides are TGCGCCAGCAGCGGGACGGGGGATAGAGAGCAGTACTTC. Its translation is CASSGTGDREQYF.